Sequencing of this TCR beta chain was carried out in a study of cytomegalovirus exposure and HLA in healthy donors (dated by TCRdb to about 2017). Broadly, across the study: In an earlier analysis of about 560 of the donors, 250 to 300 Gb of sequence data and just under 120 million unique TCR beta sequences from 150 million to 200 million T cells were reported. Approximately 310 gigabases of sequencing data and 78 million or so unique TCR sequences were included in an early release covering around 650 HLA-typed donors. Among the approximately 430 genotyped donors, 81% belonged to the genetic ancestry cluster associated with self-reported Caucasian donors. The study aimed to test whether signatures of past pathogen exposure could be identified by cataloging public T cell receptors. The study used immunosequencing to profile the T cell repertoires of 670 or so subjects and linked those repertoires to cytomegalovirus serostatus. In addition to the first cohort of 666 subjects, a separate validation cohort of about 120 different subjects was used. To predict cytomegalovirus infection status, the study combined high-throughput TCR immunosequencing, statistical association of individual TCRs with disease status, and machine learning. To study patterns of TCR occurrence, a later analysis re-analyzed previously published TCR beta repertoires from hundreds of donors and added high-resolution HLA genotyping. Rather than using new phenotypic data, the later analysis identified candidate immune exposures from TCR beta sequences and from how often those sequences occurred across donors. In an earlier analysis of a few hundred of the donors, high-throughput TCR beta sequencing was used to judge whether each TCR beta V gene segment behaved as functional or pseudogenic. Donor age, sex, ethnicity and CMV serostatus were collected together with the repertoire data. A later genetic analysis took genome-wide SNP genotypes for about 65% of the 666 donors and used that subset as a discovery cohort. All discovery cohort repertoires had been generated on a single sequencing platform. HLA typing included class I and class II loci at four-digit resolution. The number of donors typed differed by locus, with about 629-630 for A, B, C, DRB1 and DQB1, around 500 for DQA1, over 600 for DPA1, and 472 for DPB1. Roughly five DR-DQ haplotypes were handled as single units for association and clustering because linkage in the cohort was strong. Across around 400 genotyped donors of the cohort, an average of approximately 240,000 unique TCR beta nucleotide sequences per donor were sequenced, and roughly 17% of those sequences were non-productive. Study-wide conclusions, independent of this receptor: Most TCR sequences were observed very rarely across donors, whereas some public TCRs were present in many individuals. The authors suggested that the approach could potentially be extended to other disease states and immunological phenotypes. Compared with the roughly 670-donor mean, donors in an Asian-associated ancestry cluster had fewer N-insertions in productive TCRs, according to a later genetic analysis. Only TCR beta chains were sequenced in this cohort, and the absence of alpha or paired-chain data limited detectable features. In a later analysis, TCR association rates were found to vary across HLA loci, with the most associated TCRs seen for DRB1 alleles and the fewest for HLA-C alleles. Roughly uniform sequencing depth across donors was assumed in presence/absence analyses, although this assumption may not hold. Cytomegalovirus status was reported to be diagnosed by the classifier with high specificity and sensitivity in both the original and validation cohorts. In vitro tests confirmed that a few of the cytomegalovirus-associated TCR beta chains recognize cytomegalovirus antigens. According to a later analysis, most CMV-associated TCR beta chains appeared to be HLA-restricted, and the HLA associations seemed to be driven largely by CMV exposure. A further reported finding was that TCR beta sequences accurately predicted the HLA-A and HLA-B alleles for most subjects in the first cohort. In a later analysis, about 16,000 TCR beta sequences were associated with specific HLA alleles at a false discovery rate of 0.05. In a later genetic analysis, a missense DCLRE1C variant was associated with V-gene and J-gene trimming of TCR beta chains, and the association was replicated in an independent cohort. According to a later analysis, parvovirus B19, influenza, CMV and Epstein-Barr virus appeared linked to several top co-occurrence clusters. The 87-base-pair reads could not distinguish some IMGT-functional V segments, including TRBV6-2 and TRBV6-3, so those segments were excluded. A cluster of highly shared sequence variants was judged likely to represent a technical artifact of the sequencing pipeline. When HLA alleles, especially DR and DQ, strongly co-occurred, TCR associations were difficult to assign to individual alleles. Because HLA typing was unavailable for some donors at each locus, only the typed subset was used in association tests. CMV serostatus was the only immune exposure information available for the cohort. A total of about 150 TCR beta chains were listed by the study as associated with cytomegalovirus. The earlier analysis of fewer than 750 of the donors excluded over 15 rarely observed V segments, including chromosome 9 orphons, because counts were too low. An earlier analysis of approximately 570 of the donors showed that most TCR beta V segments appeared in productive rearrangements either about 90% or about 30% of the time, which broadly matched IMGT annotations. Compared with equally common non-associated chains, HLA-associated TCR beta chains in a later analysis were more clonally expanded and had lower generation probabilities. Linkage disequilibrium might explain the correlated functional status among segregating V segments, but an unknown experimental factor could not be excluded.

CDR1 and CDR2 are drawn from the germline V gene (reference sequence): MNHEY, SMNVEV. From its cysteine to its phenylalanine, the CDR3 spans 15 amino acids. Of all the DNA, just the CDR3 is kept, 45 bases in frame from base 1. V is cut by 0 bases and J by 3 bases, and the space between the germline ends is 9 bases. In regard to this clone: Its antigen remains unidentified. Per-base qualities were not stored, and no clone one base away is much larger.

The cohort consisted of 670 or so healthy bone marrow donors. Cohort members were all nominally healthy when sampled, although unrecorded immune exposures were likely present. The donor tested CMV seropositive and was one of the 289 seropositive cohort members. Every donor gave a peripheral blood sample, and the peripheral blood mononuclear cells from that sample were used for TCR beta sequencing. The Qiagen DNeasy Blood Extraction Kit was used to extract genomic DNA from the blood cell samples. Libraries were prepared through the immunoSEQ multiplex PCR assay. The multiplex PCR relied on a mix of 60 forward primers for TCR Vbeta segments and 13 reverse primers for TCR Jbeta segments. The CDR3 region of rearranged TCR beta genes was amplified from genomic DNA with a multiplex PCR assay. The Illumina HiSeq System was used to sequence the amplified TCR beta libraries as 87-base-pair reads. The paper's data handling went like this. A later analysis tallied 75 million to 85 million unique TCR beta chains across the approximately 670 repertoires, and approximately 12 million of those chains were shared by two or more donors. A nearest-neighbor algorithm error-corrected the raw reads and collapsed the reads into unique sequences, merging closely related sequences to remove PCR and sequencing errors. Alignment of CDR3 sequences to IMGT reference sequences was used to assign V, D and J gene segments. For a sequence to be retained, a match of at least six nucleotides was required to both a V gene segment and a J gene segment. A rearrangement counted as productive if the CDR3 had no stop codons and remained in frame with V and J, and every other rearrangement counted as non-productive. Following IMGT convention, CDR3 was defined as the stretch from the second conserved V-encoded cysteine to the conserved J-encoded phenylalanine. In an earlier analysis of just under 600 of the donors, sequences lacking an unambiguous match to a single V gene segment were excluded. An earlier analysis of under 750 of the donors called V segments functional above 56.7% productive rearrangements and segregating when the between-donor standard deviation exceeded 5%. A statistical classification framework was developed to diagnose cytomegalovirus status using the catalog of TCR beta chain sequences. In a later analysis, V and J genes were assigned by comparing TCR nucleotide sequences against IMGT/GENE-DB human TR gene sequences. Using the TCRdist pipeline, a later analysis assigned CDR3 sequences along with most-parsimonious VDJ recombination scenarios. In a later analysis, each TCR beta chain was defined by its CDR3 amino acid sequence together with its V-gene family, and reads lacking a unique V-gene family were excluded. As a way to deal with suspected cross-contamination and a sequencing artifact, a later analysis dropped 450 to 600 nucleotide sequences that were highly shared and had low generation probability. In a later analysis, a clonal expansion index for each public chain was calculated from normalized within-repertoire ranks of inferred template counts. Generation probabilities in a later analysis came from a VDJ recombination model fitted to out-of-frame rearrangements, and those results were checked against IGoR. In a later analysis, hypergeometric tests were used to score TCR-TCR, TCR-HLA and TCR-CMV co-occurrence, with a repertoire-size bias correction applied to TCR pairs. In a later analysis, false discovery rates were estimated by permuting HLA or CMV assignments 20 times. In a later analysis, co-occurring TCRs were grouped using DBSCAN, with TCRdist sequence similarity added in when clustering inside HLA-allele-positive subsets. For co-occurrence clustering, repertoires with fewer than 30,000 or more than 120,000 public chains were excluded, along with several repertoires with anomalous nucleotide sharing. TCRdb's version of the immuneACCESS table is confined to in-frame rearrangements and falls short of the full clone set. An unresolved V gene accounts for under half of the shortfall where checked; the remainder is of unknown origin. V and J calls and clone size come straight from that table; D and trimming were deduced from the DNA. The sample data list about 190,000 clones, and about 69% of these were observed just once. The ten largest clones represent approximately 4.8% of the sample.

Material: PBMCs. The receptor comes from a man under 40 in good health and CMV-seropositive. This receptor chain uses TRBV27 and TRBJ1-5; the D segment cannot be called with confidence. The CDR3 corresponds to CASSLSYGANQPQHF. The bases read TGTGCCAGCAGTTTATCGTACGGAGCCAATCAGCCCCAGCATTTT.